What follows are 15 T cell receptor beta chains derived from one specimen sequenced in a study of breast tumors, draining lymph nodes, adjacent tissues. Axillary draining lymph nodes of breast cancer patients supplied the node samples. TCRdb reprocessed the multiplex PCR reads via MiXCR and lists one record per CDR3 protein. The sample has about 270,000 distinct CDR3 sequences; 30% to 35% are singletons. Sequencing was done on a sample of axillary lymph node tissue. Receptors originate from a female donor with breast cancer. Some clones in this sample may be carry-over from other donors' samples.

About this clonotype itself: This CDR3 fails to terminate in the conserved phenylalanine or tryptophan, so it likely reflects a read error. This chain links TRBV20-1 with TRBJ2-7, with D possibly TRBD2 on 7 matching bases. The length of the CDR3 is 13 residues. V gave up 6 bases and J gave up 9 bases, with 21 bases separating them. Germline V gives CDR1 DFQATT, CDR2 SNEGSKA (reference sequence). In DNA form, the CDR3 reads TGCAGTGCCCTCCGGGGGGCTAGGAGCGCGCAGTACCTC. Translating it yields CSALRGARSAQYL.

At least ten counts were recorded for this clonotype. The rearrangement uses TRBV7-9 and TRBJ2-6, with D possibly called TRBD1 or TRBD2 (5 bases each). Trimming stripped 7 bases from V and 4 bases from J, with 14 bases between. Germline CDR1 reads SEHNR; CDR2 reads FQNEAQ (reference sequence). The CDR3 has 15 amino acids. The CDR3: CASTPGRAGANVLTF. Here the CDR3 DNA reads TGTGCCAGCACCCCGGGGCGGGCCGGGGCCAACGTCCTGACTTTC.

The gene calls are TRBV5-4 and TRBJ2-5; TRBD1 aligns across 7 bases. Germline lookup yields CDR1 SGHNT and CDR2 YYREEE (reference sequence). The CDR3 loop spans 15 amino acids. The V gene end was trimmed by 3 bases and the J gene end by 1 base; junction bases not matched to a gene: 6. The CDR3 spells CASSWVDRAQETQYF. DNA for the CDR3: TGTGCCAGCAGCTGGGTTGACAGGGCCCAAGAGACCCAGTACTTC.

This clonotype was counted ten times or more. This sequence joins TRBV7-8 and TRBJ2-7, with TRBD2 matching over 14 bases. Germline-derived CDR1 and CDR2 are SGHVS and FQNEAQ. The CDR3 has 15 amino acids. J lost 5 bases, V lost 5 bases, and 5 bases had no gene match. CDR3 nucleotides: TGTGCCAGCAGCGTCGGACTAGCGGGAGGAAACGAGCAGTACTTC. Translated, it gives CASSVGLAGGNEQYF. Supplemented by reference TRBV7-8 and TRBJ2-7, the full variable domain reads GAGVSQSPRYKVAKRGQDVALRCDPISGHVSLFWYQQALGQGPEFLTYFQNEAQLDKSGLPSDRFFAERPEGSVSTLKIQRTQQEDSAVYLCASSVGLAGGNEQYFGPGTRLTVT.

This clonotype has ten or more counts. This rearrangement joins TRBV30 to TRBJ1-6; D is ambiguous. The V end was cut by 1 base, the J end by 4 bases, with 8 bases between. The length of the CDR3 is 14 residues. Germline values: CDR1 GTSNPN, CDR2 SVGIG (reference sequence). DNA of the CDR3: TGTGCCTGGAGTGGGGAGAGATATAATTCACCCCTCCACTTT. Translating gives CAWSGERYNSPLHF.

On this clonotype: The junction does not match germline at one end; this may be a read error. The rearrangement joins TRBV25-1 to TRBJ2-1; possibly TRBD2 for D (5 bases). CDR1 is MGHDK, CDR2 SYGVNS, per germline. The CDR3 is made up of 15 amino acids. The CDR3 DNA sequence: TGCGCCAGCAGGCCCAGCGGAAGATCCAACAATGAGCAGCTCTTC. This encodes CASRPSGRSNNEQLF.

This clonotype was counted ten times or more. V gene TRBV11-3 combines with J gene TRBJ2-7; 8 bases are a match to TRBD1. CDR3 size: 14 residues. Trimming cost V 3 bases and J 5 bases; bases outside gene matches: 6. Looked up from germline, CDR1 is SGHNT and CDR2 is YENEEA. This CDR3 is CASSFWTGRNEQYF. The CDR3 DNA reads TGTGCCAGCAGCTTCTGGACAGGGCGCAACGAGCAGTACTTC.

In its sample, this clonotype was seen once. A junction boundary mismatches the germline segment, possibly from a read error. The gene calls are TRBV10-3 and TRBJ2-1; TRBD2 matches at 10 bases. This CDR3 contains 14 residues. The germline V gene encodes CDR1 ENHRY and CDR2 SYGVKD. The CDR3 sequence is CASSSSGRQNEQFF. The CDR3 region has the DNA TGTGCCAGCAGTTCTAGCGGGAGACAGAATGAGCAGTTCTTC.

The chain carries TRBV7-2 and TRBJ2-3; TRBD1 is a possible D gene (6 bases). The V gene lost 5 bases and the J gene lost 2 bases, with 17 bases spanning the gap. CDR1 and CDR2 (germline): SGHTA, FQGNSA. The CDR3 has 16 residues. The CDR3: CASSLSGEDATDTQYF. The CDR3 coding sequence is TGTGCCAGCAGCCTTTCAGGGGAAGATGCCACAGATACGCAGTATTTT.

This clonotype was picked up a small number of times. Here the CDR3 reads CASRTSGRNTGELFF. DNA for the CDR3: TGTGCCAGTAGAACTAGCGGGAGGAACACCGGGGAGCTGTTTTTT. The chain employs TRBV19 and TRBJ2-2; 11 nucleotides align to TRBD2. There are 15 residues in the CDR3. J lost 1 base, V lost 6 bases, and 1 base had no gene match. The V gene's germline CDR1 is LNHDA and CDR2 SQIVND (reference sequence).

Remarks on this clonotype: This sequence may be a read error, since a much larger clone differs from it by one base. The rearrangement uses TRBV7-9 and TRBJ2-1; 8 bases line up with TRBD1. The CDR3 loop spans 15 amino acids. Per germline, CDR1 SEHNR and CDR2 FQNEAQ (reference sequence). CDR3 region: CAGRRQGTAFQEQFF. For the CDR3, the DNA is TGTGCCGGCAGGCGACAGGGGACGGCATTCCAGGAGCAGTTCTTC.

This CDR3 reads CSATDRLAKNIQYF. DNA for the CDR3: TGCAGTGCTACGGACAGACTAGCCAAAAACATTCAGTACTTC. The chain uses TRBV20-1 and TRBJ2-4, with a weak D call TRBD1 (6 bases). This CDR3 is built from 14 residues. The germline V gene encodes CDR1 DFQATT and CDR2 SNEGSKA (reference sequence). Between the trimmed V and J ends, which lost 4 bases and 0 bases, there was a span of 10 bases.

This clonotype was detected many times. The rearrangement links TRBV5-1 to TRBJ2-7, with D perhaps being TRBD1 or TRBD2 (5 bases each). V was cut by 9 bases and J by 2 bases, with 18 bases left in between. The CDR3 runs 14 residues. In germline, CDR1 is SGHRS, CDR2 YFSETQ. The DNA of the CDR3 is TGCGCCATCCAGGGTGAGGGCCACCCCTACGAGCAGTACTTC. Protein sequence: CAIQGEGHPYEQYF.

The J gene is TRBJ2-6, the V gene TRBV2; 10 bases agree with TRBD2. The germline V gene encodes CDR1 SNHLY and CDR2 FYNNEI. V lost 5 bases, J lost 5 bases, and 6 bases stayed unmatched. This CDR3 is 16 amino acids long. For the CDR3, the DNA is TGTGCCAGCAGTTCCAAAACTAGCGGGAGGGCCAACGTCCTGACTTTC. Translated, it gives CASSSKTSGRANVLTF.

The chain links TRBV27 to TRBJ2-1; D might be TRBD2 (5 bases). The length of the CDR3 is 14 residues. Trimming removed 0 bases from V and 6 bases from J, with 9 bases in between. Germline-derived CDR1 and CDR2 are MNHEY and SMNVEV (reference sequence). CDR3 in amino acids: CASSLSGSLNEQFF. The CDR3 region has the DNA TGTGCCAGCAGTTTATCAGGGAGCCTCAATGAGCAGTTCTTC.